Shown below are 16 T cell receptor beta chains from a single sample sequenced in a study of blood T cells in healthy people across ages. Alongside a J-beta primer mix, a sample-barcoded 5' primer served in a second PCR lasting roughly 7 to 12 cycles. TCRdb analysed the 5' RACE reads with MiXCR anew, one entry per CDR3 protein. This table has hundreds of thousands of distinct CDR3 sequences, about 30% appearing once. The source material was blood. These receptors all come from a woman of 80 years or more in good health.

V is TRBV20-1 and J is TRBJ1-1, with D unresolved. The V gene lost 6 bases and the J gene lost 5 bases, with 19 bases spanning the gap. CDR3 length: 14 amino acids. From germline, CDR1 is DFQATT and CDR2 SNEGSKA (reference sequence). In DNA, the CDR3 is TGCAGTGCCCAAAACGGAGCTCTGGGGACTGAAGCTTTCTTT. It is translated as CSAQNGALGTEAFF.

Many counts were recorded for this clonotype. In DNA form, the CDR3 reads TGCAGTGCGAGGAACAGGGTGATTGGCTACGAGCAGTACTTC. This gives the protein CSARNRVIGYEQYF. This chain connects TRBV20-1 to TRBJ2-7; maybe TRBD1 (6 bases). Germline V gene data show CDR1 as DFQATT and CDR2 as SNEGSKA (reference sequence). The CDR3 contains 14 residues. The V gene lost 6 bases and the J gene lost 3 bases, with 18 bases spanning the gap.

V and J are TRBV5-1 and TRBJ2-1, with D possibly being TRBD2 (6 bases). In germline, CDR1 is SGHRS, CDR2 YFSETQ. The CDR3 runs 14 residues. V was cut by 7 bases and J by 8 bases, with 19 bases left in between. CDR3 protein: CASGTGTGVDEQFF. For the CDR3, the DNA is TGCGCCAGCGGGACCGGGACTGGGGTGGATGAGCAGTTCTTC.

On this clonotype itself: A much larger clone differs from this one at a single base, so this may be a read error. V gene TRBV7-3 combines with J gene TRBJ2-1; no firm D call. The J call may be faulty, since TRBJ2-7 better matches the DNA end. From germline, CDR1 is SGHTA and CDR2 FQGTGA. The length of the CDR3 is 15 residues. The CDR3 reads CASSLTVLSYNEQYF. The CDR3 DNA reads TGTGCCAGCAGCCTGACTGTCCTCTCCTACAATGAGCAGTACTTC.

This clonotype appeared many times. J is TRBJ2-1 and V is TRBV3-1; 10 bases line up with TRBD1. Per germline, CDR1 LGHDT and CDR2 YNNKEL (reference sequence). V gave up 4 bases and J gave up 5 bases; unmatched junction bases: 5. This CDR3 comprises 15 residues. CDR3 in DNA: TGTGCCAGCAGCCCCCGGGACAGGGGCGACAATGAGCAGTTCTTC. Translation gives CASSPRDRGDNEQFF.

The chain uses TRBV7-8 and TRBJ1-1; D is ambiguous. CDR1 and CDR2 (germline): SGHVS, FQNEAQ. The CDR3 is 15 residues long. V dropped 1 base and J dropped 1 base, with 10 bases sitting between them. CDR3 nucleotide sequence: TGTGCCAGCAGCTTAGGAAGTGATACGAACACTGAAGCTTTCTTT. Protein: CASSLGSDTNTEAFF.

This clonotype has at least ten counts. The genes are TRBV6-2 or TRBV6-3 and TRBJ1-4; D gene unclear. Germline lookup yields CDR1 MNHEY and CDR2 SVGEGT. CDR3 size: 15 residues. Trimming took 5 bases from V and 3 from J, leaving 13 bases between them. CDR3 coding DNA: TGTGCCAGCAGTCGCCCGGGAGCTCCTAATGAAAAACTGTTTTTT. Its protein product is CASSRPGAPNEKLFF.

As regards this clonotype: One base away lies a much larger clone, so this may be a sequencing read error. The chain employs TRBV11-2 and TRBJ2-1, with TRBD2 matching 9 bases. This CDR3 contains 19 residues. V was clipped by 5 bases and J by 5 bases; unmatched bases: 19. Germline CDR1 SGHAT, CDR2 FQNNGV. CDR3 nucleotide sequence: TGTGCCAGCAGCCCAACAACTAGCGGGCGGGTTTTTGCGAACAATGAGCAGTTCTTC. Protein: CASSPTTSGRVFANNEQFF.

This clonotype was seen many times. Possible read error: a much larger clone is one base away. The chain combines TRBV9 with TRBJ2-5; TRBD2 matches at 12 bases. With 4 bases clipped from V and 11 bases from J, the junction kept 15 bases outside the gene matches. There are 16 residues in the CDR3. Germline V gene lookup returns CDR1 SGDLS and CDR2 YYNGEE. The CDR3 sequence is CASSPRLAGGPSEQYF. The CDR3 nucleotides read TGTGCCAGCAGCCCAAGGCTAGCGGGGGGGCCGAGTGAGCAGTACTTC.

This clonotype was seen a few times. The DNA of the CDR3 is TGTGCCAGCAGCCCCTGGGACTCTGGAAACACCATATATTTT. Translating it yields CASSPWDSGNTIYF. This chain connects TRBV7-2 to TRBJ1-3; D unresolved. The CDR3 is made up of 14 amino acids. Looked up from germline, CDR1 is SGHTA and CDR2 is FQGNSA. Deletions cut 5 bases from V and 0 bases from J, with 8 bases between.

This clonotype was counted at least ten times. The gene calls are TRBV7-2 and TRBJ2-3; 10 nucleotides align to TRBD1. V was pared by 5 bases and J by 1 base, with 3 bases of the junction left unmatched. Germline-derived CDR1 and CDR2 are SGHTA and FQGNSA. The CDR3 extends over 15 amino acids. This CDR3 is CASSRDRGGTDTQYF. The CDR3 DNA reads TGTGCCAGCAGCAGGGACAGGGGAGGCACAGATACGCAGTATTTT.

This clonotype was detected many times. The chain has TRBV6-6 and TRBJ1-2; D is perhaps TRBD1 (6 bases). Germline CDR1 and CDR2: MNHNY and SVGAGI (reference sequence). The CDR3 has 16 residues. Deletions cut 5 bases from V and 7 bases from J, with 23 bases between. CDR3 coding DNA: TGTGCCAGCAGTCCTCAAGGGATGGGACAATCAAGTGGCTACACCTTC. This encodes CASSPQGMGQSSGYTF.

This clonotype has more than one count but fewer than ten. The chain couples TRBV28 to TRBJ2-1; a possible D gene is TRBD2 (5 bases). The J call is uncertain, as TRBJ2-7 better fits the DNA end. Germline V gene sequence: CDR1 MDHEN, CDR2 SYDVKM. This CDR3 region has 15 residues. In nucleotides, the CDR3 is TGTGCCAGCAGTTTACCGGGGAGCTCCTACAATGAGCAGTACTTC. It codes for CASSLPGSSYNEQYF.

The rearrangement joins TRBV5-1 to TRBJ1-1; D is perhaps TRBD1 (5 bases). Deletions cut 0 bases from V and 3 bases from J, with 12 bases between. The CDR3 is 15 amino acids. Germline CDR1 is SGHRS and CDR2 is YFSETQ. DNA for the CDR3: TGCGCCAGCAGCTTGGGCTTGGGGGATGACACTGAAGCTTTCTTT. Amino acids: CASSLGLGDDTEAFF.

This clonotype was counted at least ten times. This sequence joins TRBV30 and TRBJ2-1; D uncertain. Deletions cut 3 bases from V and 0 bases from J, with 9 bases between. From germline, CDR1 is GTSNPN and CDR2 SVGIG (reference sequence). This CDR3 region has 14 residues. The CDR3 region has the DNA TGTGCCTGGAGGTGGCTCAGCTCCTACAATGAGCAGTTCTTC. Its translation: CAWRWLSSYNEQFF.

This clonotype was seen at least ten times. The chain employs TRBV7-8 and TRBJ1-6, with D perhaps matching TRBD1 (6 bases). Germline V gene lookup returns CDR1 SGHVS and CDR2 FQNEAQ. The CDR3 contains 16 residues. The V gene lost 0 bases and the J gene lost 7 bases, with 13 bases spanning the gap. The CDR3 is CASSLALWQGNSPLHF. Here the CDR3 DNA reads TGTGCCAGCAGCTTAGCGCTATGGCAGGGGAATTCACCCCTCCACTTT.